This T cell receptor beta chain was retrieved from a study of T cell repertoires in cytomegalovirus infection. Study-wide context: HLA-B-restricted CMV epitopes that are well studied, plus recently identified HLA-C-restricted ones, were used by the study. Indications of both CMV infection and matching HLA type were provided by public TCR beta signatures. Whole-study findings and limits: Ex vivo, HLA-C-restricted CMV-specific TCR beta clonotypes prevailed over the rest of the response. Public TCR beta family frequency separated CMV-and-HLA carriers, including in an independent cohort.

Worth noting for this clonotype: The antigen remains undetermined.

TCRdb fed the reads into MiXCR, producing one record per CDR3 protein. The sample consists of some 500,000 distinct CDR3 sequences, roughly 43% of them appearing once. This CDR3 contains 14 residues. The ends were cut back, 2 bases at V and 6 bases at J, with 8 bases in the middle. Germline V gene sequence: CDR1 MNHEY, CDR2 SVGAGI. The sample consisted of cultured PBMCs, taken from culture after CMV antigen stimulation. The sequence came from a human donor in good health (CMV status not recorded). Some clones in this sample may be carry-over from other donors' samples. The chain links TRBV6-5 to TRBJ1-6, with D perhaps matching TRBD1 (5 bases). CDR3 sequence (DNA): TGTGCCAGCAGTTACCGTAGGGGTAATTCACCCCTCCACTTT. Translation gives CASSYRRGNSPLHF.